This T cell receptor (beta chain) came from a study of vaccination effects on CD4 cells after COVID-19. Measured with immunoSEQ multiplex PCR; TCRdb has only the in-frame clones, and not every one. The sample has 25,000 or so clones, around two thirds seen once; the top ten hold approximately 12%. Germline CDR1 MNHNS, CDR2 SASEGT. The CDR3 totals 14 residues. V was pared by 1 base and J by 4 bases, with 10 bases between. Concerning this clone itself: Its target is not known.

Antigen-specific CD4+ T cells were expanded (with viral peptide pools) by the ViraFEST assay ahead of sequencing. Researchers isolated CD4+ T cells once roughly ten days of culture had elapsed. People in the vaccine group had not been infected with SARS-CoV-2 before, and their nucleocapsid antibodies were negative. Culturing of a few million PBMC per well took place with about 9 IU/ml IL-2 and about 9.3 ug/ml peptides. Cultures received IL-2 medium that replaced half the medium on days 3 and 7. Notes on the study in general: Of the vaccine-induced clones from healthy vaccinees, merely 1 of 255 recognized common cold coronaviruses as well. In the late period after vaccination, infection- and vaccine-induced clones contracted markedly.

The input for sequencing was CD4+ T cells from PBMCs cultured with HCoV-OC43 spike peptides, taken before COVID-19 vaccination. Regarding subset: HCoV-OC43 spike overlapping peptide pool stimulation. This receptor was obtained from a human donor who received a COVID-19 vaccine. The chain recombines TRBV6-1 with TRBJ1-1; no firm D call. CDR3 protein: CASSEGYTATEAFF. In DNA form, the CDR3 reads TGTGCCAGCAGTGAAGGGTACACAGCCACTGAAGCTTTCTTT.